The 18 T cell receptor beta chains below were found in one sample sequenced in a study of cytomegalovirus exposure and HLA in healthy donors. The PCR contained 60 Vbeta and 13 Jbeta primers. Repertoires were generated with immunoSEQ multiplex PCR, while TCRdb's copy carries only in-frame clones and drops some. The sample lists over 150,000 clones; roughly 80% were seen once. The sequencing input was PBMCs. The origin of the receptors is a man aged 50 or older in good health and CMV-seropositive.

The genes are TRBV10-3 and TRBJ1-6; 7 bases are a match to TRBD1. Germline lookup yields CDR1 ENHRY and CDR2 SYGVKD. The CDR3 spans 16 residues. The trim removed 0 bases at V and 6 bases at J, leaving 5 bases unmatched. The CDR3 DNA reads TGTGCCATCAGTGAGTCGGAGGGGGCTGTTAATTCACCCCTCCACTTT. It yields the protein CAISESEGAVNSPLHF.

The V call is TRBV5-1, the J call TRBJ2-2, with 9 bases lining up with TRBD2. J was trimmed by 0 bases and V by 2 bases; bases with no gene match: 2. The CDR3 covers 16 residues. Germline CDR1 is SGHRS and CDR2 is YFSETQ. The CDR3 sequence: CASSLSGGTNTGELFF. The DNA of the CDR3 is TGCGCCAGCAGCTTAAGCGGGGGGACGAACACCGGGGAGCTGTTTTTT.

This clone showed up just once. V and J are TRBV29-1 and TRBJ2-3; 7 bases fit TRBD2. Trimming at V came to 8 bases and at J to 4 bases, leaving 15 bases not matched to a gene. CDR1 and CDR2 (germline): SQVTM, ANQGSEA. The CDR3 extends over 15 amino acids. The chain's CDR3 is CSSRWREGRADTQYF. CDR3 bases: TGCAGCTCCCGATGGAGGGAGGGCAGGGCAGATACGCAGTATTTT.

This chain uses TRBV19 with TRBJ2-7; D is perhaps TRBD2 (5 bases). The CDR3 runs to 14 residues. The germline V gene encodes CDR1 LNHDA and CDR2 SQIVND (reference sequence). Trimming left V 5 bases short and J 1 base short, with 12 bases between. The CDR3 DNA reads as TGTGCCAGTAGTCCGAGGGCCGAATCCTACGAGCAGTACTTC. Protein product: CASSPRAESYEQYF. The full variable domain, in which reference TRBV19 and TRBJ2-7 provide the parts outside the CDR3, is DGGITQSPKYLFRKEGQNVTLSCEQNLNHDAMYWYRQDPGQGLRLIYYSQIVNDFQKGDIAEGYSVSREKKESFPLTVTSAQKNPTAFYLCASSPRAESYEQYFGPGTRLTVT.

The chain couples TRBV14 to TRBJ1-2; no firm D call. Germline V gene data show CDR1 as SGHDN and CDR2 as FVKESK. CDR3 length equals 15 residues. With 0 bases removed from V and 7 bases from J, the gap between germline ends came to 15 bases. CDR3 nucleotide sequence: TGTGCCAGCAGCCAAGACAGGTCGTCGGTGTTTGGCTACACCTTC. The encoded protein is CASSQDRSSVFGYTF.

V and J are TRBV19 and TRBJ2-1; 14 bases are a match to TRBD2. CDR1 is LNHDA, CDR2 SQIVND, per germline (reference sequence). The CDR3 sequence is 16 residues long. Trimming took 4 bases from V and 12 from J; bases not matched to a gene: 11. The CDR3: CASSTGLAGGIEGQFF. As DNA, the CDR3 is TGTGCCAGTAGTACAGGACTAGCGGGAGGAATAGAGGGGCAGTTCTTC.

The CDR3 loop reads CASSQDRGDTEAFF. CDR3 in DNA: TGCGCCAGCAGCCAAGATCGGGGGGACACTGAAGCTTTCTTT. The chain has TRBV4-1 and TRBJ1-1, with D possibly TRBD1 on 5 matching bases. This CDR3 has 14 amino acids. Germline V gene lookup returns CDR1 MGHRA and CDR2 YSYEKL. V was shortened by 0 bases and J by 3 bases, with 8 bases between the two germline ends.

The rearrangement links TRBV28 to TRBJ2-7, with a possible D match to TRBD1 (5 bases). Germline V gene data show CDR1 as MDHEN and CDR2 as SYDVKM. The V end was cut by 2 bases, the J end by 2 bases, with 13 bases between. The length of the CDR3 is 15 residues. Here the CDR3 reads CASSLRGRATYEQYF. The DNA for the CDR3 is TGTGCCAGCAGTTTACGAGGCAGGGCCACCTACGAGCAGTACTTC.

The J gene is TRBJ2-3, the V gene TRBV5-1; 7 bases map to TRBD1. This CDR3 has 14 residues. CDR1 is SGHRS and CDR2 is YFSETQ in the germline V gene. Trimming at V came to 2 bases and at J to 6 bases, leaving 6 bases not matched to a gene. For the CDR3, the DNA is TGCGCCAGCAGCTTTAGGGGGCCCGAGGATACGCAGTATTTT. This translates into CASSFRGPEDTQYF.

The V and J genes are TRBV28 and TRBJ2-7; D possibly corresponds to TRBD1 (7 bases). This CDR3 spans 15 amino acids. Germline V CDR1 and CDR2: MDHEN, SYDVKM. Between the trimmed V and J ends, which lost 2 bases and 4 bases, there was a span of 15 bases. The CDR3 sequence: CASSLGAAGGYEQYF. The DNA of the CDR3 is TGTGCCAGCAGTTTAGGGGCCGCAGGGGGGTACGAGCAGTACTTC.

This clone came up once. The CDR3 region has the DNA TGTGCCAGCAGTCAACAGGGGGCAGATGGAAACACCATATATTTT. This sequence encodes CASSQQGADGNTIYF. The rearrangement uses TRBV6-5 and TRBJ1-3; the match to TRBD1 covers 9 bases. The length of the CDR3 is 15 residues. Germline CDR1 reads MNHEY; CDR2 reads SVGAGI. V lost 5 bases, J lost 3 bases, and 5 bases stayed unmatched.

This clone appeared once. The V call is TRBV7-2, the J call TRBJ1-5; 9 bases line up with TRBD1. Germline lookup yields CDR1 SGHTA and CDR2 FQGNSA. Trimming removed 5 bases from V and 0 bases from J; junction bases left unmatched: 8. This CDR3 comprises 17 residues. CDR3 DNA sequence: TGTGCCAGCAGCACCCGGACAGGGGCGGTTAGCAATCAGCCCCAGCATTTT. As protein: CASSTRTGAVSNQPQHF.

The chain combines TRBV10-3 with TRBJ2-7, with D possibly matching TRBD1 (5 bases). The CDR3 is 15 residues long. Trimming pared 3 bases from V and 0 bases from J, leaving 12 bases between. Germline assignment: CDR1 ENHRY and CDR2 SYGVKD. As DNA, the CDR3 is TGTGCCATCAGTGAAGAGAAAGACAGCTCCTACGAGCAGTACTTC. Translating it yields CAISEEKDSSYEQYF.

The chain carries TRBV28 and TRBJ1-1; TRBD1 is a possible D gene (6 bases). Germline CDR1 MDHEN, CDR2 SYDVKM. V gave up 5 bases and J gave up 4 bases, with 14 bases separating them. The CDR3 extends over 14 amino acids. DNA for the CDR3: TGTGCCAGCAGTCTGGCAACAGGGATCACTGAAGCTTTCTTT. Translation: CASSLATGITEAFF.

This chain uses TRBV5-5 with TRBJ2-5, with TRBD1 as a possible D gene (6 bases). In germline, CDR1 is SGHKS, CDR2 YYEKEE (reference sequence). CDR3 length: 14 amino acids. V was shortened by 4 bases and J by 1 base, with 11 bases between the two germline ends. The CDR3 here is CASSTDSLQETQYF. The CDR3 DNA reads as TGTGCCAGCAGCACGGACAGCCTCCAAGAGACCCAGTACTTC.

The chain couples TRBV4-1 to TRBJ1-1, with 9 positions matching TRBD1. Germline CDR1 is MGHRA and CDR2 is YSYEKL. CDR3 length equals 15 residues. The J segment lost 11 bases and the V segment lost 3 bases, leaving 13 bases of the junction unmatched. CDR3 amino acids: CASSQSGQGAGGAFF. CDR3 sequence (DNA): TGCGCCAGCAGCCAGTCGGGACAGGGCGCGGGTGGGGCTTTCTTT.

CDR3 loop: CASSAGSSGSYNEQFF. The CDR3 DNA follows: TGTGCCAGCAGCGCTGGATCTAGCGGCTCCTACAATGAGCAGTTCTTC. The chain joins TRBV5-4 to TRBJ2-1; 7 positions match TRBD2. The V and J ends lost 4 bases and 0 bases, in that order; junction bases with no gene match: 7. CDR1 SGHNT and CDR2 YYREEE come from the germline V gene (reference sequence). The CDR3 totals 16 residues.

This chain joins TRBV19 and TRBJ2-7; 8 nucleotides match TRBD2. Germline-derived CDR1 and CDR2 are LNHDA and SQIVND (reference sequence). The CDR3 covers 14 residues. Trimming at V came to 5 bases and at J to 2 bases, leaving 5 bases not matched to a gene. CDR3 residues: CASSLGTRAYEQYF. CDR3 DNA: TGTGCCAGTAGTCTGGGGACTAGAGCCTACGAGCAGTACTTC.